Listed here are 16 T cell receptor beta chains from one sample, sequenced in a study of immune evolution from preneoplasia to lung adenocarcinoma. Produced via immunoSEQ multiplex PCR; TCRdb's table is partial and in-frame only. The sample holds over 9,500 clones, approximately 90% seen once. The sample was FFPE invasive lung adenocarcinoma tissue. All receptors come from a person aged 70 to 85 with invasive lung adenocarcinoma. Some clones in this sample may be carry-over from other donors' samples.

V usage is TRBV7-6 and J usage is TRBJ2-3; 9 nucleotides align to TRBD1. V shed 2 bases, J shed 6 bases, and the junction held 3 bases outside the gene matches. The CDR3 loop spans 14 amino acids. The germline V gene encodes CDR1 SGHVS and CDR2 FNYEAQ. CDR3 amino acids: CASSLRTGVDTQYF. As DNA, the CDR3 is TGTGCCAGCAGCTTAAGGACAGGGGTGGATACGCAGTATTTT.

There are a few counts of this clone. The CDR3 reads CASHDPWTSGKSSYEQYF. CDR3 nucleotide sequence: TGTGCCAGCCATGACCCCTGGACTAGCGGGAAAAGCTCCTACGAGCAGTACTTC. The chain links TRBV19 to TRBJ2-7; 12 nucleotides match TRBD2. This CDR3 comprises 18 residues. Trimming at V came to 9 bases and at J to 0 bases, leaving 15 bases not matched to a gene. Germline loops: CDR1 LNHDA, CDR2 SQIVND (reference sequence).

The rearrangement uses TRBV5-1 and TRBJ2-2; 13 bases align to TRBD2. Germline V gene sequence: CDR1 SGHRS, CDR2 YFSETQ. CDR3 length: 15 residues. The trim removed 4 bases at V and 5 bases at J, leaving 2 bases unmatched. CDR3 nucleotides: TGCGCCAGCAGCGGACTAGCGGGAGAAACCGGGGAGCTGTTTTTT. Its protein is CASSGLAGETGELFF.

V usage is TRBV29-1 and J usage is TRBJ2-3; TRBD2 aligns across 13 bases. CDR3 length equals 14 residues. Germline loops: CDR1 SQVTM, CDR2 ANQGSEA. The J segment lost 5 bases and the V segment lost 8 bases, leaving 7 bases of the junction unmatched. The CDR3 DNA reads TGCAGCCCAAGACTAGCGGGGGGAGTAGATACGCAGTATTTT. Encoded protein: CSPRLAGGVDTQYF.

The chain carries TRBV7-6 and TRBJ2-1, with TRBD2 matching over 11 bases. From germline, CDR1 is SGHVS and CDR2 FNYEAQ. The ends lost 4 bases at V and 4 bases at J; junction bases unmatched: 3. The CDR3 length is 15 residues. CDR3 nucleotide sequence: TGTGCCAGCAGCTCTGTAGCGGGGGGGTACAATGAGCAGTTCTTC. This encodes CASSSVAGGYNEQFF.

J is TRBJ1-4 and V is TRBV4-2; TRBD1 matches 7 bases. This CDR3 spans 14 amino acids. Per germline, CDR1 LGHNA and CDR2 YNFKEQ. Trimming cost V 4 bases and J 7 bases; bases outside gene matches: 6. CDR3 coding DNA: TGTGCCAGCAGCCCGATAGCAGGGGGTGAAAAACTGTTTTTT. Protein sequence: CASSPIAGGEKLFF.

The CDR3 DNA follows: TGTGCCTGGAGTGTAGGGGGGCAGCCCCAGCATTTT. It encodes CAWSVGGQPQHF. The chain carries TRBV30 and TRBJ1-5; perhaps TRBD1 as D (6 bases). Germline V CDR1 and CDR2: GTSNPN, SVGIG (reference sequence). The CDR3 is made up of 12 amino acids. The V end lost 0 bases, the J end lost 7 bases, and 7 bases lay between the germline ends.

The chain links TRBV10-3 to TRBJ1-1; 7 bases line up with TRBD1. The CDR3 spans 13 residues. Germline values: CDR1 ENHRY, CDR2 SYGVKD. With 6 bases clipped from V and 1 base from J, the junction kept 2 bases outside the gene matches. CDR3 region: CAISNRGNTEAFF. DNA for the CDR3: TGTGCCATCAGCAACAGGGGGAACACTGAAGCTTTCTTT.

This rearrangement joins TRBV25-1 to TRBJ1-1; perhaps TRBD1 as D (5 bases). CDR3 length equals 10 residues. V was pared by 9 bases and J by 6 bases, with 8 bases between. Germline V CDR1 and CDR2: MGHDK, SYGVNS. CDR3 amino acids: CASLGPEAFF. For the CDR3, the DNA is TGTGCCAGTCTGGGACCTGAAGCTTTCTTT.

This clone appeared once. This rearrangement joins TRBV7-9 to TRBJ1-4; D perhaps matches TRBD1 (5 bases). The CDR3 runs to 15 residues. Germline assignment: CDR1 SEHNR and CDR2 FQNEAQ (reference sequence). Trimming took 1 base from V and 6 from J, leaving 12 bases between them. The CDR3 DNA sequence: TGTGCCAGCAGCTTAGGGGCAGGGCTAGATGAAAAACTGTTTTTT. Amino acid sequence: CASSLGAGLDEKLFF.

The chain has TRBV28 and TRBJ2-3, with 12 positions matching TRBD2. Trimming cost V 7 bases and J 4 bases; bases outside gene matches: 15. The germline gives CDR1 MDHEN, CDR2 SYDVKM. CDR3 length: 18 amino acids. Written as DNA, the CDR3 is TGTGCCAGCACCGAAAGACCGAGACTAGCGGGAGACTCAGATACGCAGTATTTT. It is translated as CASTERPRLAGDSDTQYF.

The chain has TRBV5-1 and TRBJ2-7; D remains ambiguous. V shed 4 bases and J shed 3 bases, with 8 bases lying between them. Germline CDR1 SGHRS, CDR2 YFSETQ. This CDR3 is 12 amino acids long. The CDR3 DNA reads as TGCGCCAGCAGCGACTTCCTCTACGAGCAGTACTTC. Its translation is CASSDFLYEQYF.

This chain connects TRBV29-1 to TRBJ2-3; 15 nucleotides line up with TRBD2. This CDR3 has 17 residues. V trimming: 1 base; J trimming: 2 bases; junction bases outside the gene matches: 4. Germline CDR1 is SQVTM and CDR2 is ANQGSEA. In DNA, the CDR3 is TGCAGCGTTGAAGTAGGGACTAGCGGGGGGTACACAGATACGCAGTATTTT. It translates to CSVEVGTSGGYTDTQYF.

The chain is built from TRBV28 and TRBJ1-1; D is possibly TRBD1 (6 bases). The CDR3 runs to 13 residues. The V end was cut by 3 bases, the J end by 8 bases, with 13 bases between. The germline CDR1 and CDR2 sequences are MDHEN and SYDVKM. CDR3 in amino acids: CASSLSGTREAFF. The CDR3 DNA follows: TGTGCCAGCAGTTTGTCCGGGACAAGAGAAGCTTTCTTT. Variable domain in full (rest from reference TRBV28 and TRBJ1-1): DVKVTQSSRYLVKRTGEKVFLECVQDMDHENMFWYRQDPGLGLRLIYFSYDVKMKEKGDIPEGYSVSREKKERFSLILESASTNQTSMYLCASSLSGTREAFFGQGTRLTVV.

The gene calls are TRBV28 and TRBJ2-7; D might be TRBD2 (5 bases). Germline values: CDR1 MDHEN, CDR2 SYDVKM. The V end lost 3 bases, the J end lost 3 bases, and 9 bases lay between the germline ends. This CDR3 has 13 amino acids. CDR3 DNA: TGTGCCAGCAGTTTCCGAGGACTCTACGAGCAGTACTTC. It codes for CASSFRGLYEQYF.

This chain links TRBV11-2 with TRBJ2-1; 8 nucleotides match TRBD1. The CDR3 is 14 amino acids. Germline-derived CDR1 and CDR2 are SGHAT and FQNNGV. V lost 7 bases to trimming and J lost 6 bases; unmatched junction nucleotides: 8. The CDR3 nucleotides read TGTGCCAGCATAACAGGGGGTTCTGCCAATGAGCAGTTCTTC. Translating it yields CASITGGSANEQFF.